This TCR beta chain was observed in a study of blood T cell repertoires in COVID-19. CDR3 size: 15 residues. The trim removed 6 bases at V and 3 bases at J, leaving 4 bases unmatched. The germline V gene has CDR1 SGHTA and CDR2 FQGNSA. In its sample, this clone was seen a few times. Some clones are missing from TCRdb's copy, which holds only in-frame ones; the method was immunoSEQ multiplex PCR. Of about 150,000 clones in the sample, around 82% are singletons; the top ten hold 44%. This chain connects TRBV7-2 to TRBJ2-2, with 10 bases aligning to TRBD1. The source material was peripheral blood. The TCR was taken from a human donor in a cohort sampled during active COVID-19. The DNA for the CDR3 is TGTGCCAGCAGGACAGGGGGCGCCGACACCGGGGAGCTGTTTTTT. It codes for CASRTGGADTGELFF.